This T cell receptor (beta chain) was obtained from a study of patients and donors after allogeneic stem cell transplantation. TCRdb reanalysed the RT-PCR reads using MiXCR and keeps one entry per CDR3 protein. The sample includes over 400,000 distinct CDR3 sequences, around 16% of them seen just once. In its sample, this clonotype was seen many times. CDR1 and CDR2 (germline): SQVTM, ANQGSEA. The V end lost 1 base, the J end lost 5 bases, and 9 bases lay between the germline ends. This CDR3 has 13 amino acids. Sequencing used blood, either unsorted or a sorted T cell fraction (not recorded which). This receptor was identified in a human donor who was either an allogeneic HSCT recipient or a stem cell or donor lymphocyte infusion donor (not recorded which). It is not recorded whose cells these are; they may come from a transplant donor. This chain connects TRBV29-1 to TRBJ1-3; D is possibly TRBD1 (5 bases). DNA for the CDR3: TGCAGCGTTGAAGGACAGAATAGAAACACCATATATTTT. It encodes CSVEGQNRNTIYF.